The 30 T cell receptor beta chains listed next were all sequenced from one sample in a study of spatial heterogeneity in lung cancer. Stated time point: sample taken at primary tumor resection. Whole RNA was taken from tumor, nontumor lung or frozen PBMC; it was then sequenced unsorted. One entry per CDR3 protein results from TCRdb running MiXCR on the 5' RACE reads. This table has 7,000 or so distinct CDR3 sequences, 15% to 20% appearing once. The sample here was PBMCs, taken at surgery. The receptors here all came from a female donor with early-stage non-small cell lung cancer.

This rearrangement joins TRBV6-6 to TRBJ2-2; D tentatively reads TRBD1 or TRBD2 (5 bases each). This CDR3 has 17 residues. V was pared by 7 bases and J by 0 bases, with 18 bases between. The germline V gene encodes CDR1 MNHNY and CDR2 SVGAGI (reference sequence). The CDR3 reads CASKTSGRRTNTGELFF. DNA of the CDR3: TGTGCCAGCAAGACCTCGGGACGGCGAACGAACACCGGGGAGCTGTTTTTT.

This clonotype is labeled medium-sized. The chain recombines TRBV29-1 with TRBJ2-1, with D tentatively TRBD2 (7 bases). Germline CDR1 and CDR2: SQVTM and ANQGSEA. V dropped 4 bases and J dropped 0 bases, with 16 bases sitting between them. This CDR3 is 16 amino acids long. The DNA for the CDR3 is TGCAGCGTTGCGGGGTGGCGGGGGCCCTCCTACAATGAGCAGTTCTTC. Its protein product is CSVAGWRGPSYNEQFF.

The chain is built from TRBV12-3 or TRBV12-4 and TRBJ2-7; D perhaps matches TRBD2 (5 bases). Between the trimmed V and J ends, which lost 0 bases and 5 bases, there was a span of 17 bases. This CDR3 is built from 16 residues. The CDR3 DNA reads TGTGCCAGCAGTTTAGCGGTTTTTGGTCAGAGGGACGAGCAGTACTTC. It codes for CASSLAVFGQRDEQYF.

By share, this clonotype counts as medium-sized. V usage is TRBV20-1 and J usage is TRBJ2-3, with D uncertain. The germline V gene encodes CDR1 DFQATT and CDR2 SNEGSKA (reference sequence). The V end lost 3 bases, the J end lost 4 bases, and 8 bases lay between the germline ends. The CDR3 totals 12 residues. The CDR3 DNA is TGCAGTGCTAGGCGGTCGGCAGATACGCAGTATTTT. It translates to CSARRSADTQYF.

The rearrangement joins TRBV7-9 to TRBJ2-2; 10 nucleotides match TRBD2. CDR1 SEHNR and CDR2 FQNEAQ come from the germline V gene (reference sequence). The CDR3 has 17 amino acids. Unmatched junction bases numbered 6, after V lost 1 base and J lost 4 bases. The CDR3: CASSLGASGSSTGELFF. The DNA of the CDR3 is TGTGCCAGCAGCTTAGGGGCTAGCGGGAGTTCCACCGGGGAGCTGTTTTTT.

This clonotype was recorded many times. The chain links TRBV7-2 to TRBJ2-2, with a possible D match to TRBD2 (5 bases). The CDR3 is made up of 15 amino acids. CDR1 and CDR2 from the germline V gene are SGHTA and FQGNSA. V was pared by 5 bases and J by 7 bases, with 17 bases between. The CDR3 coding sequence is TGTGCCAGCAGCAAGTGGCCTAGCAGTGGCGGGGAGCTGTTTTTT. It is translated as CASSKWPSSGGELFF.

This chain connects TRBV7-4 to TRBJ2-5; D ambiguous. This CDR3 contains 14 residues. Looked up from germline, CDR1 is SGHVT and CDR2 is SQSDAQ. V lost 5 bases, J lost 0 bases, and 10 bases lay in between. The CDR3 DNA follows: TGTGCCAGCAGCCCCTCCCCCCACCAAGAGACCCAGTACTTC. Encoded protein: CASSPSPHQETQYF.

This clonotype was seen ten or more times. The chain couples TRBV10-3 to TRBJ2-3, with 10 bases fitting TRBD2. This CDR3 is built from 17 residues. Germline lookup yields CDR1 ENHRY and CDR2 SYGVKD. J gave up 3 bases and V 3 bases, and 9 bases lay outside the gene matches. The CDR3 is CAISDTPSGSGTDTQYF. CDR3 DNA sequence: TGTGCCATCAGTGACACCCCTAGCGGGAGTGGGACAGATACGCAGTATTTT.

CDR3 sequence (DNA): TGCAGCGTTGAAGGTCTAGCGGGAGGCATGTCATCCTACGAGCAGTACTTC. It specifies CSVEGLAGGMSSYEQYF. The chain is built from TRBV29-1 and TRBJ2-7; 11 bases agree with TRBD2. The ends lost 1 base at V and 1 base at J; junction bases unmatched: 9. The CDR3 is made up of 17 amino acids. The germline V gene has CDR1 SQVTM and CDR2 ANQGSEA.

The V and J genes are TRBV28 and TRBJ2-1, with 7 bases lining up with TRBD2. Germline V gene data show CDR1 as MDHEN and CDR2 as SYDVKM. CDR3 length: 12 amino acids. V trimming: 5 bases; J trimming: 7 bases; junction bases outside the gene matches: 2. The CDR3 reads CASSPGGNEQFF. The CDR3 nucleotides are TGTGCCAGCAGTCCCGGGGGGAATGAGCAGTTCTTC.

In its sample, this clonotype was seen many times. The J gene is TRBJ2-2, the V gene TRBV11-1, with a tentative D call TRBD2 (7 bases). The CDR3 spans 15 residues. CDR1 and CDR2 from the germline V gene are SGHAT and FQDESV (reference sequence). The ends were cut back, 9 bases at V and 9 bases at J, with 23 bases in the middle. CDR3 loop: CASTPTRGGAWELFF. The CDR3 coding sequence is TGTGCCAGTACACCAACTCGAGGGGGGGCATGGGAGCTGTTTTTT.

This clonotype is medium-sized in the sample. The chain links TRBV12-3 or TRBV12-4 to TRBJ1-3, with D uncertain. The V end lost 5 bases, the J end lost 6 bases, and 17 bases lay between the germline ends. There are 15 residues in the CDR3. CDR3 in amino acids: CASSPATDYLNTIYF. The CDR3 nucleotides read TGTGCCAGCAGTCCAGCGACGGATTACTTAAACACCATATATTTT.

This clonotype qualifies as medium-sized (0.01 to 0.1%). J is TRBJ2-1 and V is TRBV30; D might be TRBD1 (5 bases). CDR3 length: 14 amino acids. The V end was cut by 2 bases, the J end by 3 bases, with 11 bases between. CDR1 is GTSNPN and CDR2 is SVGIG in the germline V gene (reference sequence). The CDR3 nucleotides are TGTGCCTGGAGTCCGTGGGGCAACTACAATGAGCAGTTCTTC. Translating it yields CAWSPWGNYNEQFF.

In its sample, this clonotype ranks as medium-sized. V gene TRBV10-1 combines with J gene TRBJ2-5; D ambiguous. Germline V CDR1 and CDR2: WNHNN, SYGVQD (reference sequence). V was pared by 0 bases and J by 2 bases, with 7 bases between. The CDR3 is 14 residues long. CDR3 nucleotides: TGCGCCAGCAGTGAGTCCGGGCGTCAAGAGACCCAGTACTTC. Amino acid sequence: CASSESGRQETQYF.

This clonotype has just a few counts. CDR3 DNA sequence: TGCGCCAGCAGCCAAGGCCAGGGTCATAATGAAAAACTGTTTTTT. This encodes CASSQGQGHNEKLFF. V and J are TRBV4-1 and TRBJ1-4, with D perhaps matching TRBD1 (5 bases). Germline V gene data show CDR1 as MGHRA and CDR2 as YSYEKL. This CDR3 is 15 amino acids long. V lost 1 base and J lost 4, with 10 bases in between.

A few counts support this clonotype. The junction differs from germline at one of its ends, possibly a read error. The V and J genes are TRBV7-2 and TRBJ1-3; weak D call: TRBD1 (5 bases). CDR1 is SGHTA, CDR2 FQGNSA, per germline. The CDR3 covers 15 residues. The CDR3 DNA reads as TGTGCCAGCAGCCCCTCGCGAGGGGCTGGAAACACCACATATTTT. Protein: CASSPSRGAGNTTYF.

This clonotype was detected only a few times. The chain couples TRBV12-3 or TRBV12-4 to TRBJ1-6, with TRBD1 identical over 10 bases. The CDR3 extends over 14 amino acids. The V and J ends lost 7 bases and 9 bases, in that order; junction bases with no gene match: 6. The CDR3 reads CASNRDRGASPLHF. The CDR3, as DNA: TGTGCCAGCAATAGGGACAGGGGAGCTTCACCCCTCCACTTT.

In this sample, this clonotype is medium-sized. The genes are TRBV18 and TRBJ2-2; 8 bases align to TRBD1. Germline lookup yields CDR1 KGHSH and CDR2 LQKENI. V gave up 1 base and J gave up 4 bases; unmatched junction bases: 5. The CDR3 is 16 residues long. In DNA, the CDR3 is TGTGCCAGCTCACCACAGGACAGGGTCATCACCGGGGAGCTGTTTTTT. This encodes CASSPQDRVITGELFF.

By proportion, this clonotype is medium-sized. The chain employs TRBV6-4 and TRBJ1-2; D is perhaps TRBD1 (6 bases). The germline V and J ends were trimmed by 4 bases and 5 bases, with 17 bases remaining between them. CDR1 and CDR2 from the germline V gene are MRHNA and SNTAGT. The CDR3 loop spans 15 amino acids. DNA for the CDR3: TGTGCCAGCAGTGGTCCCTTCAGGGGCGTATATGGCTACACCTTC. Its protein is CASSGPFRGVYGYTF.

This chain connects TRBV19 to TRBJ1-2; TRBD1 agrees at 10 bases. J gave up 4 bases and V 10 bases, and 9 bases lay outside the gene matches. The germline CDR1 and CDR2 sequences are LNHDA and SQIVND (reference sequence). The CDR3 runs to 14 residues. The CDR3 DNA sequence: TGTGCCACTCGACAGGGGGCCGGGTTCTATGGCTACACCTTC. This sequence encodes CATRQGAGFYGYTF. The whole variable domain, remainder taken from reference TRBV19 and TRBJ1-2, is DGGITQSPKYLFRKEGQNVTLSCEQNLNHDAMYWYRQDPGQGLRLIYYSQIVNDFQKGDIAEGYSVSREKKESFPLTVTSAQKNPTAFYLCATRQGAGFYGYTFGSGTRLTVV.

This clonotype was recorded many times. The chain's CDR3 is CASSLFSTDTQYF. DNA for the CDR3: TGCGCCAGCAGCCTCTTCAGCACAGATACGCAGTATTTT. V and J are TRBV4-1 and TRBJ2-3; D remains ambiguous. The CDR3 totals 13 residues. Trimming pared 4 bases from V and 0 bases from J, leaving 5 bases between. Germline V lookup: CDR1 MGHRA, CDR2 YSYEKL.

In its sample, this clonotype is medium-sized. The chain recombines TRBV7-4 with TRBJ2-3, with D possibly TRBD2 on 5 matching bases. The CDR3 is made up of 16 amino acids. V lost 2 bases to trimming and J lost 0 bases, with 12 bases between them. Germline V CDR1 and CDR2: SGHVT, SQSDAQ. CDR3 coding DNA: TGTGCCAGCAGCTTACGCGGGCGCACTAGCACAGATACGCAGTATTTT. Its protein is CASSLRGRTSTDTQYF.

This clonotype has just a few counts. This chain uses TRBV5-1 with TRBJ2-1, with D possibly TRBD2 on 6 matching bases. Trimming cost V 4 bases and J 5 bases, with 19 bases left between them. Germline assignment: CDR1 SGHRS and CDR2 YFSETQ. The CDR3 has 16 residues. The CDR3 DNA sequence: TGCGCCAGCAGCACCCAGCGGGCTGGGGCTGACAATGAGCAGTTCTTC. Protein sequence: CASSTQRAGADNEQFF.

This clonotype turned up a few times. This chain links TRBV6-5 with TRBJ2-5, with 10 bases identical to TRBD2. This CDR3 spans 13 amino acids. V was pared by 6 bases and J by 4 bases, with 2 bases of the junction left unmatched. CDR1 is MNHEY, CDR2 SVGAGI, per germline. CDR3 protein: CASRRTSGETQYF. The CDR3 nucleotides are TGTGCCAGCAGACGGACTAGCGGAGAGACCCAGTACTTC.

This clonotype rates as medium-sized (0.01 to 0.1%). The chain uses TRBV29-1 and TRBJ2-4, with TRBD2 identical over 7 bases. This CDR3 is 15 amino acids long. V trimming: 7 bases; J trimming: 7 bases; junction bases outside the gene matches: 16. In germline, CDR1 is SQVTM, CDR2 ANQGSEA. CDR3 DNA sequence: TGCAGCGGGAGTCTGCCGGGAGGCAGGGCTAACATTCAGTACTTC. Translating gives CSGSLPGGRANIQYF.

This clonotype is medium-sized. The chain employs TRBV7-2 and TRBJ2-3, with TRBD2 identical over 13 bases. V lost 2 bases, J lost 6 bases, and 5 bases stayed unmatched. The CDR3 runs 16 residues. The germline V gene has CDR1 SGHTA and CDR2 FQGNSA. This CDR3 reads CASSLSTSGGEDTQYF. CDR3 DNA: TGTGCCAGCAGCTTAAGTACTAGCGGGGGGGAGGATACGCAGTATTTT.

The chain carries TRBV6-5 and TRBJ2-7; 7 bases fit TRBD1. This CDR3 is built from 13 residues. CDR1 and CDR2 from the germline V gene are MNHEY and SVGAGI. The ends lost 2 bases at V and 2 bases at J; junction bases unmatched: 0. CDR3 region: CASSYDRAYEQYF. The CDR3 nucleotides read TGTGCCAGCAGTTACGACAGGGCCTACGAGCAGTACTTC.

This clonotype was counted at least ten times. A read error may produce the germline difference seen at one junction end. The genes are TRBV7-7 and TRBJ2-3, with TRBD2 as a possible D gene (5 bases). CDR3 length: 14 amino acids. Germline CDR1 and CDR2: SSHAT and FNYEAQ (reference sequence). Here the CDR3 reads CASSLGGDTDTQYF. Here the CDR3 DNA reads TGTGCTAGCAGCTTAGGAGGAGACACAGATACGCAGTATTTT.

This clonotype is labeled medium-sized. This chain connects TRBV5-1 to TRBJ2-5, with D perhaps given as TRBD1 or TRBD2 (5 bases each). From germline, CDR1 is SGHRS and CDR2 YFSETQ. V lost 3 bases, J lost 4 bases, and 10 bases lay in between. The length of the CDR3 is 13 residues. CDR3 sequence reads: CASSSGPLETQYF. CDR3 DNA sequence: TGCGCCAGCAGCTCGGGACCTCTAGAGACCCAGTACTTC.

This clonotype is judged medium-sized (0.01 to 0.1%). This chain joins TRBV7-2 and TRBJ2-2; weak D call: TRBD2 (5 bases). Germline values: CDR1 SGHTA, CDR2 FQGNSA. The CDR3 extends over 14 amino acids. The V end was cut by 1 base, the J end by 6 bases, with 9 bases between. This CDR3 reads CASSLDVGAGELFF. The CDR3, as DNA: TGTGCCAGCAGCTTAGACGTGGGAGCCGGGGAGCTGTTTTTT.